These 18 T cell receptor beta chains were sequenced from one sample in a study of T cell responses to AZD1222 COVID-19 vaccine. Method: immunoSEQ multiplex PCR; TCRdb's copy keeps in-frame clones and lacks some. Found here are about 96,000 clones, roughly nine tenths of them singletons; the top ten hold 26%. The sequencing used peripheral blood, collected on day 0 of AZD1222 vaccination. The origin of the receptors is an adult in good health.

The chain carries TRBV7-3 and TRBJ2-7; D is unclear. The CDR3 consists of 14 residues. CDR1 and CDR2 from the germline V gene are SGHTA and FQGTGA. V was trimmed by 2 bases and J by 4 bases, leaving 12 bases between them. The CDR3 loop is CASSLGILGYEQYF. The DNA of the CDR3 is TGTGCCAGCAGCTTAGGGATCCTAGGGTACGAGCAGTACTTC.

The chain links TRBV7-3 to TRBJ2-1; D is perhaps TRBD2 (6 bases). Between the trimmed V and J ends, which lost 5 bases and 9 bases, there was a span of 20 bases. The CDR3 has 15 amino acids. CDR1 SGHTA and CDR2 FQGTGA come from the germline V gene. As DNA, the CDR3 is TGTGCCAGCAGCCCTACGGGGGTCGGGGAAGGTGAGCAGTTCTTC. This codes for CASSPTGVGEGEQFF.

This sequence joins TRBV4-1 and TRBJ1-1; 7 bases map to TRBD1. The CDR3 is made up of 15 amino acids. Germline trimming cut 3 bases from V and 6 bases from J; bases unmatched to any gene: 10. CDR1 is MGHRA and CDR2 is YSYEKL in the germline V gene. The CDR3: CASSHQTGFESEAFF. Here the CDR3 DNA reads TGCGCCAGCAGCCACCAGACAGGGTTTGAGTCTGAAGCTTTCTTT.

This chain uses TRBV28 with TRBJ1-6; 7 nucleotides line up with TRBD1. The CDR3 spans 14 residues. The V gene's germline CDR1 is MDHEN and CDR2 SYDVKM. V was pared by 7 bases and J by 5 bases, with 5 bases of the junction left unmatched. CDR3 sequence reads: CASNKDRDNSPLHF. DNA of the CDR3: TGTGCCAGCAACAAAGACAGGGATAATTCACCCCTCCACTTT.

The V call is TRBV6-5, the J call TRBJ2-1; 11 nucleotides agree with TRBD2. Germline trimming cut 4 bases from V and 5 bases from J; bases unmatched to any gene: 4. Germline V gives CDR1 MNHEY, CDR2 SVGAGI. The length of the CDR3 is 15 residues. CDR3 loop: CASSSRLAGNNEQFF. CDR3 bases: TGTGCCAGCAGTTCGCGACTAGCGGGGAACAATGAGCAGTTCTTC.

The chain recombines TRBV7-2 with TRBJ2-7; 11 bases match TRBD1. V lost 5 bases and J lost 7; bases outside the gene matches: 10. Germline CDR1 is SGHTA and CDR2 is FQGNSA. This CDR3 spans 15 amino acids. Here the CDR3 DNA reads TGTGCCAGCAGCCCGCGCGGACAGGGGGCGAGGGAGCAGTACTTC. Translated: CASSPRGQGAREQYF.

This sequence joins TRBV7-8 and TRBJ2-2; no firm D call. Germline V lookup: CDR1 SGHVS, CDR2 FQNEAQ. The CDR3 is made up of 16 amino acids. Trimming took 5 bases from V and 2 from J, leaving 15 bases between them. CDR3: CASSGIGPANTGELFF. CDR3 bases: TGTGCCAGCAGCGGAATCGGCCCCGCCAACACCGGGGAGCTGTTTTTT.

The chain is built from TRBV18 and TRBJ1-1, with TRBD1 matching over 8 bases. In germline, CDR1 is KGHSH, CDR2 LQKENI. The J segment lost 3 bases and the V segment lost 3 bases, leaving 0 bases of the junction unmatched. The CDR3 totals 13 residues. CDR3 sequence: CASSPTGDTEAFF. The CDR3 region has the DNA TGTGCCAGCTCACCGACAGGGGACACTGAAGCTTTCTTT.

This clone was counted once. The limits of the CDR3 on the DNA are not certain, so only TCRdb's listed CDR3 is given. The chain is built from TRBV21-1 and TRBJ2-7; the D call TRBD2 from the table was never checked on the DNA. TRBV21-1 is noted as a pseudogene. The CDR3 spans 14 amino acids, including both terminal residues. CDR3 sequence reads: CASWGSGTSYEQYF.

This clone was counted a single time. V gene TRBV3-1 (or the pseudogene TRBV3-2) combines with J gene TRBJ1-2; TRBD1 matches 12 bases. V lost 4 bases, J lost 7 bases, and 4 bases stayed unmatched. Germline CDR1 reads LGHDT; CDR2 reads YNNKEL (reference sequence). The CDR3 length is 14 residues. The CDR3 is CASSPGQGATGYTF. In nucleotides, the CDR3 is TGTGCCAGCAGCCCGGGACAGGGGGCCACTGGCTACACCTTC.

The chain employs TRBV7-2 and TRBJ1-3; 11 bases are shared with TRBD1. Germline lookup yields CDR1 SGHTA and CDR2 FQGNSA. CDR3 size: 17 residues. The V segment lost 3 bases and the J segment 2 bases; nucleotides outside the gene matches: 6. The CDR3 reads CASSLGQGGYTGNTIYF. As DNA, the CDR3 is TGTGCCAGCAGCTTGGGACAGGGGGGATATACTGGAAACACCATATATTTT.

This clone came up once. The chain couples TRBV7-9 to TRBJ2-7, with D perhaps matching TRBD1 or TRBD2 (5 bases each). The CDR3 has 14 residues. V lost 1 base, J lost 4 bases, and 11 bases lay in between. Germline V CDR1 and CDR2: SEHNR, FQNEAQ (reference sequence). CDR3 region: CASSLVGTPYEQYF. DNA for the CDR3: TGTGCCAGCAGCTTAGTAGGGACCCCTTACGAGCAGTACTTC.

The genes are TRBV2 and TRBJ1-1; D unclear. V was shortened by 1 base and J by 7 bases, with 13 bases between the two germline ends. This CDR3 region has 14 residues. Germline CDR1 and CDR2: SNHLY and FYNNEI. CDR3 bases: TGTGCCAGCAGTGAAGGAACCGGCGCTGATGAAGCTTTCTTT. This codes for CASSEGTGADEAFF. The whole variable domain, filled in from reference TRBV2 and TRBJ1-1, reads EPEVTQTPSHQVTQMGQEVILRCVPISNHLYFYWYRQILGQKVEFLVSFYNNEISEKSEIFDDQFSVERPDGSNFTLKIRSTKLEDSAMYFCASSEGTGADEAFFGQGTRLTVV.

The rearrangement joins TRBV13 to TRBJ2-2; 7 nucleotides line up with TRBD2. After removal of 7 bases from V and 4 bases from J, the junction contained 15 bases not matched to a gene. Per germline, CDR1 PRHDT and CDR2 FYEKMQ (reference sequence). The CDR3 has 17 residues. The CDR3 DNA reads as TGTGCCAGCACCCTACCCCCCTCTAGCGGTCCCACCGGGGAGCTGTTTTTT. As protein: CASTLPPSSGPTGELFF.

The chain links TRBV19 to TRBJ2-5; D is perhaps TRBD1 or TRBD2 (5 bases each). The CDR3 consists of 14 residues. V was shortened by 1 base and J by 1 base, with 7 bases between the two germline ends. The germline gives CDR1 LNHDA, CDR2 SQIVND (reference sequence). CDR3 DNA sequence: TGTGCCAGTAGTATAGGAGGGGTCCAAGAGACCCAGTACTTC. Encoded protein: CASSIGGVQETQYF.

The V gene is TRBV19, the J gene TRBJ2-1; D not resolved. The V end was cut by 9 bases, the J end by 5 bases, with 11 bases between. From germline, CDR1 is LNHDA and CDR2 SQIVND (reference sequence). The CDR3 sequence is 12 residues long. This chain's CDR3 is CASPDPHNEQFF. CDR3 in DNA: TGTGCCAGCCCGGACCCACACAATGAGCAGTTCTTC.

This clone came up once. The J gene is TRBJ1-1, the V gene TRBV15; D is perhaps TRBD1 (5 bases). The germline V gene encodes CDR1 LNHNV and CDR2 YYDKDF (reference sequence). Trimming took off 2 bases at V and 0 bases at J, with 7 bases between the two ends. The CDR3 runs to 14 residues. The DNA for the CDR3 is TGTGCCACCAGCAGAAGACAGTTGAACACTGAAGCTTTCTTT. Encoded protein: CATSRRQLNTEAFF.

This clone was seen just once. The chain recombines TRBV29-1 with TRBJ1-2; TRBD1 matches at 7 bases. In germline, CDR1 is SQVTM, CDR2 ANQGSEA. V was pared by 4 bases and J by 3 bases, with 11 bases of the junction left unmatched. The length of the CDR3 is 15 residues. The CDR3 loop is CSVGDLQGGDYGYTF. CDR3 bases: TGCAGCGTTGGAGACCTCCAGGGGGGGGACTATGGCTACACCTTC.